This is a list of T cell receptor beta chains from one sample in a study of cytotoxic CD8 clonotypes in ibrutinib-treated CLL. The data were produced by immunoSEQ multiplex PCR, yet TCRdb's version contains in-frame clones alone and is incomplete. The sample holds 5,500 to 8,500 clones, less than 75% seen once. The input for sequencing was PBMCs, taken before ibrutinib treatment. The receptors come from a human donor with chronic lymphocytic leukemia. Each CDR3 is given with its conserved first and last residue. A D gene is named only where the DNA matches it firmly. Clone size, where shown, is once, few, many, or a class for clones that have expanded.

abundance: -; d_gene: TRBD2; v_gene: TRBV5-4; j_gene: TRBJ2-2; CDR3nt: TGTGCCAGCAGCTTGGATGGCGGGAGGTACACCGGGGAGCTGTTTTTT; CDR3aa: CASSLDGGRYTGELFF
abundance: -; d_gene: -; v_gene: TRBV20-1; j_gene: TRBJ2-1; CDR3nt: TGCAGTGCGAAGGTAGCCTATGAGCAGTTCTTC; CDR3aa: CSAKVAYEQFF
abundance: -; d_gene: TRBD2; v_gene: TRBV9; j_gene: TRBJ2-7; CDR3nt: TGTGCCAGCAGCGTAGCGGCGGGAGGGCCCCACGAGCAGTACTTC; CDR3aa: CASSVAAGGPHEQYF
abundance: -; d_gene: -; v_gene: TRBV4-2; j_gene: TRBJ1-4; CDR3nt: TGTGCCAGCAGCCAAGTAGGGGGGGAAAAACTGTTTTTT; CDR3aa: CASSQVGGEKLFF
abundance: -; d_gene: -; v_gene: TRBV19; j_gene: TRBJ2-1; CDR3nt: TGTGCCAGTAGTATGGGCAGGGAGTACTACAATGAGCAGTTCTTC; CDR3aa: CASSMGREYYNEQFF
abundance: few; d_gene: TRBD1; v_gene: TRBV5-4; j_gene: TRBJ2-3; CDR3nt: TGTGCCAGCCGCAGGGACAGGGGTTCGGTAGATACGCAGTATTTT; CDR3aa: CASRRDRGSVDTQYF
abundance: -; d_gene: -; v_gene: TRBV27; j_gene: TRBJ2-1; CDR3nt: TGTGCCAGCAGTTTTACCCACAGGGCCCGCAATGAGCAGTTCTTC; CDR3aa: CASSFTHRARNEQFF
abundance: -; d_gene: -; v_gene: TRBV12-5; j_gene: TRBJ2-2; CDR3nt: TGTGCTAGTGGTTTTCTCCGGGGAAGCACCGGGGAGCTGTTTTTT; CDR3aa: CASGFLRGSTGELFF
abundance: -; d_gene: -; v_gene: TRBV19; j_gene: TRBJ1-1; CDR3nt: TGTGCCAGTAGTATAGAACCCGGGCCGAACACTGAAGCTTTCTTT; CDR3aa: CASSIEPGPNTEAFF
abundance: -; d_gene: -; v_gene: TRBV20-1; j_gene: TRBJ2-5; CDR3nt: TGCAGTGCTAGAAGGGGAGAGACCCAGTACTTC; CDR3aa: CSARRGETQYF
abundance: -; d_gene: -; v_gene: TRBV5-4; j_gene: TRBJ1-2; CDR3nt: TGTGCCAGCAGCAGGGGGACCGGGGCCGATCCCTACGGCTACACCTTC; CDR3aa: CASSRGTGADPYGYTF
abundance: large; d_gene: -; v_gene: TRBV14; j_gene: TRBJ2-1; CDR3nt: TGTGCCAGCAGCCAAGGCCAGGGGCAGGAGCAGTTCTTC; CDR3aa: CASSQGQGQEQFF
abundance: -; d_gene: TRBD1; v_gene: TRBV28; j_gene: TRBJ1-6; CDR3nt: TGTGCCAGCAGCCTAACCGGGACAGGGGTCCCCCTCCACTTT; CDR3aa: CASSLTGTGVPLHF
abundance: -; d_gene: TRBD2; v_gene: TRBV5-1; j_gene: TRBJ2-1; CDR3nt: TGCGCCAGCAGCTCACTAGCGGACAATGAGCAGTTCTTC; CDR3aa: CASSSLADNEQFF
abundance: -; d_gene: -; v_gene: TRBV6-1; j_gene: TRBJ2-7; CDR3nt: TGTGCCAGCAGGAAGGACGGATACTACGAGCAGTACTTC; CDR3aa: CASRKDGYYEQYF
abundance: -; d_gene: TRBD2; v_gene: TRBV19; j_gene: TRBJ2-7; CDR3nt: TGTGCCAGGGGGGGGAACGAGCAGTACTTC; CDR3aa: CARGGNEQYF